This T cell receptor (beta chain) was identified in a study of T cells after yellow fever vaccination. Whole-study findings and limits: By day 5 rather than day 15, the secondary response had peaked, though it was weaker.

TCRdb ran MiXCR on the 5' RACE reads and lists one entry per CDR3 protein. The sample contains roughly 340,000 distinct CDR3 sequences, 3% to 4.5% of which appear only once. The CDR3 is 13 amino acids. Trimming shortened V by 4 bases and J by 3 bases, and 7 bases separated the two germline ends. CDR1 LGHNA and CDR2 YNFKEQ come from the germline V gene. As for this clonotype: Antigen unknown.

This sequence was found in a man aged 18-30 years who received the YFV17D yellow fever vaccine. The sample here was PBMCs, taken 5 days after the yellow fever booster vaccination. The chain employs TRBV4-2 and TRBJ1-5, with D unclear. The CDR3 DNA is TGTGCCAGCAGCCTCGACACCAATCAGCCCCAGCATTTT. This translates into CASSLDTNQPQHF.